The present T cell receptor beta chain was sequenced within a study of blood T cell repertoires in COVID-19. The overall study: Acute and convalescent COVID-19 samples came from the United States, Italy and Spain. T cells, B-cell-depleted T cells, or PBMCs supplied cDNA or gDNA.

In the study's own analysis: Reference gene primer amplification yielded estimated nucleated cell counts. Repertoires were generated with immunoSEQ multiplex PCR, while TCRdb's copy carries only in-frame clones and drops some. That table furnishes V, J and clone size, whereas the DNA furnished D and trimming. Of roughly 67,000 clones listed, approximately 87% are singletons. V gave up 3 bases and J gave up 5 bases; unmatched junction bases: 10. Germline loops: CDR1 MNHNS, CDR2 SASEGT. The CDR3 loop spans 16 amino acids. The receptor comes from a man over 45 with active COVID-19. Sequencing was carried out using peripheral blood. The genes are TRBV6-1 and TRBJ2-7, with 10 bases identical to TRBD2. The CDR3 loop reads CASSDHSGRPFHEQYF. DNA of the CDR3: TGTGCCAGCAGTGACCATAGCGGGAGGCCGTTTCACGAGCAGTACTTC.